This section outlines one T cell receptor (beta chain) sequence together with its context. Its antigen is currently not known. No clone much larger than this one lies a single base away; base qualities are absent. This entry is derived from a study of blood T cell repertoires in COVID-19 (dated by TCRdb to the early 2020s). With respect to the entire study: Collaborator samples came from the United States, Italy and Spain and covered acute and convalescent phases of COVID-19. The prospective study material was composed of cDNA or gDNA derived from T cells, B-cell-depleted T cells, or PBMCs. Where HLA class I and class II types were available, the types were taken from metadata supplied by the sample provider, not from assay-based typing. The repertoires were released in a freely available public database meant as a resource for research on the immune response to SARS-CoV-2. The samples were drawn from two sources: the first 160 participants of the ongoing ImmuneRACE study, and fewer than 1,500 subjects contributed by 6 global collaborators. Sample metadata almost always included a de-identified subject ID, COVID-19 status, age in years and sex. The dataset comprised deeply sampled blood TCRbeta repertoires from subjects exposed to, actively infected with, or recovered from COVID-19.

Overall results and qualifications from the work: The quantity of clinical and demographic metadata differed by source and by participant and was supplied without curation.

Collaborating institutions collected whole blood in K2EDTA tubes following their own protocols. For TCRbeta analysis, collaborators shipped samples as frozen whole blood, isolated PBMCs, or DNA extracted from either of those sample types. The germline V gene (reference sequence) gives CDR1 as MNHEY and CDR2 as SMNVEV. The cysteine opens and the phenylalanine closes a CDR3 of 12 amino acids. This entry keeps only the CDR3 DNA: 36 bases, framed from base 1. V has 3 bases trimmed and J has 7 bases trimmed; junction bases matching no gene number 1. The immunoSEQ Assay, a bias-controlled multiplex PCR, was used to amplify TCRbeta CDR3 regions from genomic DNA. Turning to the authors' computational methods: Within the assay, amplification of reference gene primers was used to estimate how many nucleated cells each sample contained. Sequence reads were collapsed and filtered to measure the absolute abundance of every unique TCRbeta CDR3 rearrangement. For each sample, productive Simpson clonality was calculated by taking the square root of Simpson's diversity index across productive rearrangements. Entries here come from immuneACCESS through TCRdb and include only in-frame sequences with V and J called. Some clones fail to appear in such tables; in the studies checked, an unresolved V gene covers under half of the shortfall, and the cause of the remainder is unknown. The V and J calls and the clone size are those of that table, but D and trimming were determined from the DNA. The sample includes approximately 81,000 clones, with 82% observed a single time. The leading ten clones occupy approximately 7.3% of the sample.

The chain joins TRBV27 to TRBJ1-1; TRBD1 fits 8 bases in the junction. Sample: peripheral blood. This TCR was recovered from a human donor in a cohort sampled during active COVID-19. The base sequence is TGTGCCAGCAGTTTCGGACAGGGTGAAGCTTTCTTT. This is translated as CASSFGQGEAFF.